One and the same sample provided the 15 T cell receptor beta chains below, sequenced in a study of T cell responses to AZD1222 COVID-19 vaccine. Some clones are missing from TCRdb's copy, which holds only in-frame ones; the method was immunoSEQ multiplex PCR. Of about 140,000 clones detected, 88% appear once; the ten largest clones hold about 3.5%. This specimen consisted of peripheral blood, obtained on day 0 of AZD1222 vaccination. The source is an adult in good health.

The CDR3 here is CASRLDGVLGPQHF. In nucleotides, the CDR3 is TGCGCCAGCAGACTTGACGGGGTTCTGGGACCCCAGCATTTT. The rearrangement joins TRBV5-1 to TRBJ1-5; D is unclear. V gave up 5 bases and J gave up 10 bases, with 19 bases separating them. Germline CDR1 is SGHRS and CDR2 is YFSETQ. The CDR3 contains 14 residues.

Here the CDR3 DNA reads TGTGCCAGCGGCCAGGGGGCCTCCTACGAGCAGTACTTC. Protein: CASGQGASYEQYF. The J gene is TRBJ2-7, the V gene TRBV13; 8 bases align to TRBD1. The junction had 3 bases not matched to a gene; V was cut back by 8 bases and J by 0 bases. CDR1 and CDR2 (germline): PRHDT, FYEKMQ (reference sequence). The CDR3 is made up of 13 amino acids.

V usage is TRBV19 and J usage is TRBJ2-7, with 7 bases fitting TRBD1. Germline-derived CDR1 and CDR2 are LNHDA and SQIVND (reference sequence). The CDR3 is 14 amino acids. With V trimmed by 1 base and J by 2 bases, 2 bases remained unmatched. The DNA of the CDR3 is TGTGCCAGTAGTATAGGACAGGGCGCCTACGAGCAGTACTTC. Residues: CASSIGQGAYEQYF.

CDR3 protein: CAWSLDSLFWAFF. The CDR3 region has the DNA TGTGCCTGGAGTTTAGACAGCCTGTTCTGGGCTTTCTTT. The chain has TRBV30 and TRBJ1-1, with a possible D match to TRBD1 (5 bases). V was pared by 2 bases and J by 11 bases, with 18 bases between. The V gene's germline CDR1 is GTSNPN and CDR2 SVGIG (reference sequence). The CDR3 runs 13 residues.

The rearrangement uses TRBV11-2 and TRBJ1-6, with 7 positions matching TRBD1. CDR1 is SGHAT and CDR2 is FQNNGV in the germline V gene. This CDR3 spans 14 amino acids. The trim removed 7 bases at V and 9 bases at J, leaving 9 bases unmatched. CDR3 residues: CASTETGFTSPLHF. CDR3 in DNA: TGTGCCAGCACCGAGACAGGGTTTACTTCACCCCTCCACTTT.

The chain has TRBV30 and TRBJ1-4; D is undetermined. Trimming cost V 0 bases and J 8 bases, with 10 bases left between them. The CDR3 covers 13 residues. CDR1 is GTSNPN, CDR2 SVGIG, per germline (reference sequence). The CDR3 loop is CAWSVTGGEKLFF. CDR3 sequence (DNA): TGTGCCTGGAGTGTAACGGGTGGGGAAAAACTGTTTTTT.

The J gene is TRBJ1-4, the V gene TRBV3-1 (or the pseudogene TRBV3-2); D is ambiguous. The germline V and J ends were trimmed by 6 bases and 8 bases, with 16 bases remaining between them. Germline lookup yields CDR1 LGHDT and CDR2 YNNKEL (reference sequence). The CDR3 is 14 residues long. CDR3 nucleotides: TGTGCCAGCAGTAGTAGCACGGCGCCAGAAAAACTGTTTTTT. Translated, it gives CASSSSTAPEKLFF.

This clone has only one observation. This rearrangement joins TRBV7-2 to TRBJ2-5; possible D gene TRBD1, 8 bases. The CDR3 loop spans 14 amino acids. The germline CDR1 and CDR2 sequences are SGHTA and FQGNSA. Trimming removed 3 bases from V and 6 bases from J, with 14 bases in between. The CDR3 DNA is TGTGCCAGCAGCTTCGGACAGGGAGGGCAGACCCAGTACTTC. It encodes CASSFGQGGQTQYF.

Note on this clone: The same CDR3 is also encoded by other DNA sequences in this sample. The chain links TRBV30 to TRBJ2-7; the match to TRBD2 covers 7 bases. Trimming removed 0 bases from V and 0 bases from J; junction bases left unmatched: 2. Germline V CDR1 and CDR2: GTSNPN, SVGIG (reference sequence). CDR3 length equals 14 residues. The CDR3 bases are TGTGCCTGGAGTGTAGGCGGGAGCTCCTACGAGCAGTACTTC. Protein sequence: CAWSVGGSSYEQYF. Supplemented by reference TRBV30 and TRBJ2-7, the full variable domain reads SQTIHQWPATLVQPVGSPLSLECTVEGTSNPNLYWYRQAAGRGLQLLFYSVGIGQISSEVPQNLSASRPQDRQFILSSKKLLLSDSGFYLCAWSVGGSSYEQYFGPGTRLTVT.

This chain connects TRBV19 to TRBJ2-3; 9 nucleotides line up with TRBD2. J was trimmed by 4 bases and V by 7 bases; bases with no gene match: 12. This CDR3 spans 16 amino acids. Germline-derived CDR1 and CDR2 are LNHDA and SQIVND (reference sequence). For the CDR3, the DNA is TGTGCCAGTACCCCTGGCGGCGGGAGGGGGGCAGATACGCAGTATTTT. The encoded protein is CASTPGGGRGADTQYF.

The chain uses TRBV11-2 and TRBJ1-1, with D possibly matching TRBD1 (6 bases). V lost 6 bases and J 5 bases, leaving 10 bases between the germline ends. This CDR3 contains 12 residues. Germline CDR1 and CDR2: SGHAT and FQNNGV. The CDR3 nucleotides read TGTGCCAGCAGTCCAGGGGTAACTGAAGCTTTCTTT. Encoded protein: CASSPGVTEAFF.

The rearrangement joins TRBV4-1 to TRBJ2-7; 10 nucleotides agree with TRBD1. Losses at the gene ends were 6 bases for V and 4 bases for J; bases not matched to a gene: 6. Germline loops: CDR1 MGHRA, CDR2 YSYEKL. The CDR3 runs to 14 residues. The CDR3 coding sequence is TGCGCCAGCAGTCAGAGACAGGGGGCGTACGAGCAGTACTTC. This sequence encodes CASSQRQGAYEQYF.

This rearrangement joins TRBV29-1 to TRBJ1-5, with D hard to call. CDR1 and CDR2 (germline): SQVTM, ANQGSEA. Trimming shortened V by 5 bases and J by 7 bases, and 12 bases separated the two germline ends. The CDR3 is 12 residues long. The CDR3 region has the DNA TGCAGCGTTATTGAGGGAGGCCAGCCCCAGCATTTT. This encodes CSVIEGGQPQHF.

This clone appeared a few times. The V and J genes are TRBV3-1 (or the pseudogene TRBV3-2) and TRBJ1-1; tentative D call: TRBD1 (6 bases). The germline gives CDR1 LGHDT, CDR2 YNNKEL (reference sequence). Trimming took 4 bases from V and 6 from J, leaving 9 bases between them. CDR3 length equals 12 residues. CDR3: CASSRSGAEAFF. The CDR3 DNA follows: TGTGCCAGCAGCCGATCAGGGGCTGAAGCTTTCTTT.

Here the CDR3 reads CASSPDGGAHEQYF. CDR3 sequence (DNA): TGTGCCAGCAGCCCGGATGGCGGGGCCCACGAGCAGTACTTC. The chain is built from TRBV28 and TRBJ2-7; D perhaps matches TRBD2 (6 bases). V lost 6 bases, J lost 5 bases, and 17 bases lay in between. The CDR3 runs 14 residues. Germline V CDR1 and CDR2: MDHEN, SYDVKM. Filled out from reference TRBV28 and TRBJ2-7, the complete variable domain reads DVKVTQSSRYLVKRTGEKVFLECVQDMDHENMFWYRQDPGLGLRLIYFSYDVKMKEKGDIPEGYSVSREKKERFSLILESASTNQTSMYLCASSPDGGAHEQYFGPGTRLTVT.